The following is a T cell receptor beta chain sequence with its context. Antigen specificity is unknown. Measured with immunoSEQ multiplex PCR; TCRdb has only the in-frame clones, and not every one. This table has 70,000 to 95,000 clones, around nine tenths appearing once. The source of the sample is a study of T cell responses to AZD1222 COVID-19 vaccine. Study findings and constraints: Clonal diversity was possibly underestimated, and white British individuals and females predominated among donors.

Sequencing used peripheral blood, obtained 28 days after the second AZD1222 dose. This receptor was identified in an adult who received the AZD1222 COVID-19 vaccine.

The DNA of the CDR3 is TGTGCCAGCAGCCAGACCAACAGGGGTCGGGGCAATCAGCCCCAGCATTTT. Its protein product is CASSQTNRGRGNQPQHF. This chain uses TRBV4-2 with TRBJ1-5; TRBD1 agrees at 7 bases. This CDR3 is 17 amino acids long. Germline CDR1 reads LGHNA; CDR2 reads YNFKEQ. After removal of 3 bases from V and 2 bases from J, the junction contained 10 bases not matched to a gene.